The clone carrying this T cell receptor (beta chain) was counted at least ten times. The antigen is undetermined. The sample originates from a study of neurological immune-mediated disorders. Whole-study results and caveats: HTLV-1-associated myelopathy had the most TCR clonal expansion, whereas multiple sclerosis had the least (lower than in healthy controls).

Every sequencing run gave over 200 million TCR-beta sequences, taken from 15-18 subjects. TCRdb reanalysed the 5' RACE reads using MiXCR and keeps one entry per CDR3 protein. The profile shows roughly 48,000 distinct CDR3 sequences, 25% of them singletons. The receptor was isolated from a woman aged 65 to 85 in good health. The sample taken for sequencing was PBMCs.

CDR3: CASSSPRGSFNSPLHF. The CDR3 bases are TGTGCCAGCAGCTCACCGCGGGGCAGCTTTAATTCACCCCTCCACTTT. The chain has TRBV5-5 and TRBJ1-6; a possible D gene is TRBD1 (5 bases). This CDR3 region has 16 residues. In germline, CDR1 is SGHKS, CDR2 YYEKEE (reference sequence). V lost 3 bases, J lost 6 bases, and 16 bases lay in between.